Included here is one TCR beta chain sequence, with context. It was autoimmune disease history or systemic immunosuppression that excluded patients. V was pared by 4 bases and J by 2 bases, with 13 bases between. From germline, CDR1 is SGHRS and CDR2 YFSETQ. This CDR3 is built from 14 residues. TCRdb's copy holds only in-frame clones and misses some; the assay was immunoSEQ multiplex PCR. The profile shows roughly 70,000 clones, roughly nine tenths of them singletons. This record comes from a study of OX40 agonist ivuxolimab in advanced cancers. Study information: Of the participants, around 43% had some prior anti-PD-1, anti-PD-L1 or anti-CTLA-4 therapy, which was allowed.

This TCR came from an adult with an advanced solid tumor such as melanoma, head and neck, liver or kidney cancer. This chain connects TRBV5-1 to TRBJ2-7; weak D call: TRBD1 (6 bases). The sequenced sample was CD4+ or CD8+ T cells sorted from blood, obtained in a trial of the OX40 agonist ivuxolimab. CDR3 DNA sequence: TGCGCCAGCAGCCCGACCGACAGGACCTACGAGCAGTACTTC. Residues: CASSPTDRTYEQYF.